This entry lists 6 T cell receptor beta chains sequenced from one sample in a study of long-term antiretroviral therapy in people with HIV. An immunoSEQ assay, version v3.0, was performed at survey level. Profiling relied on immunoSEQ multiplex PCR, and the TCRdb table lists in-frame clones only, not all of them. In the table there are fewer than 20,000 clones, about 78% of which are singletons. Sequenced material: unsorted PBMCs, taken 0.3 years after starting antiretroviral therapy. The receptors derive from a woman in her fifties or sixties with HIV.

Only a few counts were recorded for this clone. The rearrangement uses TRBV27 and TRBJ1-5, with 7 bases matching TRBD1. This CDR3 spans 16 amino acids. V gave up 8 bases and J gave up 2 bases; unmatched junction bases: 12. CDR1 MNHEY and CDR2 SMNVEV come from the germline V gene (reference sequence). Here the CDR3 reads CASSEGAGSGNQPQHF. CDR3 DNA: TGTGCCAGCTCCGAGGGGGCAGGGTCAGGCAATCAGCCCCAGCATTTT.

The chain recombines TRBV7-6 with TRBJ2-7; possible D gene TRBD2, 7 bases. In germline, CDR1 is SGHVS, CDR2 FNYEAQ. V lost 6 bases and J 2 bases, leaving 17 bases between the germline ends. The CDR3 is made up of 15 amino acids. The CDR3 is CASSPGGHAPYEQYF. The CDR3 DNA reads as TGTGCCAGCAGTCCGGGGGGACACGCTCCCTACGAGCAGTACTTC.

The chain couples TRBV9 to TRBJ1-4, with TRBD1 as a possible D gene (6 bases). The CDR3 extends over 16 amino acids. The germline gives CDR1 SGDLS, CDR2 YYNGEE. V dropped 0 bases and J dropped 4 bases, with 13 bases sitting between them. DNA of the CDR3: TGTGCCAGCAGCGTAGCTCAGGGGAGAGATAATGAAAAACTGTTTTTT. Its protein product is CASSVAQGRDNEKLFF.

The chain uses TRBV10-1 and TRBJ1-6; D is ambiguous. V gave up 10 bases and J gave up 7 bases, with 17 bases separating them. The CDR3 consists of 14 residues. Germline V CDR1 and CDR2: WNHNN, SYGVQD (reference sequence). The CDR3, as DNA: TGCGCCACCAAGGTGTGGGAAGCCAATTCACCCCTCCACTTT. Translating it yields CATKVWEANSPLHF.

The rearrangement uses TRBV9 and TRBJ2-2; 10 bases are shared with TRBD2. Germline CDR1 and CDR2: SGDLS and YYNGEE. The CDR3 extends over 16 amino acids. Unmatched junction bases numbered 6, after V lost 3 bases and J lost 4 bases. The CDR3 here is CASSGKRGGSTGELFF. In nucleotides, the CDR3 is TGTGCCAGCAGCGGAAAGCGGGGGGGATCCACCGGGGAGCTGTTTTTT. Based on the CDR3 plus reference TRBV9 and TRBJ2-2, the full variable domain is DSGVTQTPKHLITATGQRVTLRCSPRSGDLSVYWYQQSLDQGLQFLIQYYNGEERAKGNILERFSAQQFPDLHSELNLSSLELGDSALYFCASSGKRGGSTGELFFGEGSRLTVL.

The chain has TRBV5-8 and TRBJ1-2; D gene unclear. The CDR3 is 15 residues long. V lost 1 base, J lost 3 bases, and 13 bases lay in between. Germline CDR1 and CDR2: SGHTS and YDEGEE. Written as DNA, the CDR3 is TGTGCCAGCAGCTTGAGTGGGAAGGAGGACTATGGCTACACCTTC. Translating it yields CASSLSGKEDYGYTF. Based on the CDR3 plus reference TRBV5-8 and TRBJ1-2, the full variable domain is EAGVTQSPTHLIKTRGQQATLRCSPISGHTSVYWYQQALGLGLQFLLWYDEGEERNRGNFPPRFSGRQFPNYSSELNVNALELEDSALYLCASSLSGKEDYGYTFGSGTRLTVV.